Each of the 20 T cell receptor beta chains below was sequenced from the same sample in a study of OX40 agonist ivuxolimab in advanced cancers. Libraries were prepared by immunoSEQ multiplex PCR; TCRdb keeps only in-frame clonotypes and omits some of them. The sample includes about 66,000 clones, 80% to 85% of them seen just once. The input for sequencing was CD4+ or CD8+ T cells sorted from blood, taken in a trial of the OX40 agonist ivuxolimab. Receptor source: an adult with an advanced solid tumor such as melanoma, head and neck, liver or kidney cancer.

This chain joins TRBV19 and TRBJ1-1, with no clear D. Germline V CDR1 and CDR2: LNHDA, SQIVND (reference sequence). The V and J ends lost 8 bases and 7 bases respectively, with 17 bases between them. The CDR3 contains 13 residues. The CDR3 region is CASALGRGFEAFF. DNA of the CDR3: TGTGCCAGTGCATTAGGTCGCGGATTTGAAGCTTTCTTT. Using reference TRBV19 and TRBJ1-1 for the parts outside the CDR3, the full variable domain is DGGITQSPKYLFRKEGQNVTLSCEQNLNHDAMYWYRQDPGQGLRLIYYSQIVNDFQKGDIAEGYSVSREKKESFPLTVTSAQKNPTAFYLCASALGRGFEAFFGQGTRLTVV.

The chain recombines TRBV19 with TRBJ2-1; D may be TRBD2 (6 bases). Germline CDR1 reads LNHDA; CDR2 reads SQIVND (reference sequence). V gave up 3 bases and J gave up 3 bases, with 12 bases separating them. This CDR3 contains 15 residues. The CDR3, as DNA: TGTGCCAGTAGTATTTTCGGGAGCGTCTACAATGAGCAGTTCTTC. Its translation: CASSIFGSVYNEQFF. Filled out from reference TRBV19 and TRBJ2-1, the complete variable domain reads DGGITQSPKYLFRKEGQNVTLSCEQNLNHDAMYWYRQDPGQGLRLIYYSQIVNDFQKGDIAEGYSVSREKKESFPLTVTSAQKNPTAFYLCASSIFGSVYNEQFFGPGTRLTVL.

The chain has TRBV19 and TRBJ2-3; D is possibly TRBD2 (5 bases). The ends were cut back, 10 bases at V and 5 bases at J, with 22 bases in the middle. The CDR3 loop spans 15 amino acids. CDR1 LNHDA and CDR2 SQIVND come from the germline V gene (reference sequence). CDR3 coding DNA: TGTGCCACCGATGGGTCGTCATTCGGAGGAGATACGCAGTATTTT. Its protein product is CATDGSSFGGDTQYF.

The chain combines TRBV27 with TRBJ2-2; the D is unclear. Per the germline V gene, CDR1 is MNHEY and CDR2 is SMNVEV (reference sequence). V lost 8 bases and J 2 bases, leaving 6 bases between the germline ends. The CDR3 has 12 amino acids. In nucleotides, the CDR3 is TGTGCCAGCGGGCGAAACACCGGGGAGCTGTTTTTT. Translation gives CASGRNTGELFF.

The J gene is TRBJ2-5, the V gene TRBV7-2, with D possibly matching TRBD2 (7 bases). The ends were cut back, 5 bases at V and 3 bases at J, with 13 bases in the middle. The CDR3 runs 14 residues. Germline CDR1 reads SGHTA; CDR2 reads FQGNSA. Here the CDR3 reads CASSRGGGEETQYF. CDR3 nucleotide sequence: TGTGCCAGCAGCCGGGGAGGGGGAGAAGAGACCCAGTACTTC. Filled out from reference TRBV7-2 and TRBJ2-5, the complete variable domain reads GAGVSQSPSNKVTEKGKDVELRCDPISGHTALYWYRQSLGQGLEFLIYFQGNSAPDKSGLPSDRFSAERTGGSVSTLTIQRTQQEDSAVYLCASSRGGGEETQYFGPGTRLLVL.

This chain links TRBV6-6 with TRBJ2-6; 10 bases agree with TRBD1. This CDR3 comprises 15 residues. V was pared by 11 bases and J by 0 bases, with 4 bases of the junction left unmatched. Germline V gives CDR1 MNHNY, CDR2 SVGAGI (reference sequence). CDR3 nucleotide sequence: TGTGCCGCGGGACAGGGGAGCTCTGGGGCCAACGTCCTGACTTTC. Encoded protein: CAAGQGSSGANVLTF.

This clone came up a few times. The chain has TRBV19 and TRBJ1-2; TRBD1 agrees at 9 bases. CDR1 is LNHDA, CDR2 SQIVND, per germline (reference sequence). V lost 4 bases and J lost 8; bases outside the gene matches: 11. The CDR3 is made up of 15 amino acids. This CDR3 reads CASSRLDRGPIGYTF. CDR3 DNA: TGTGCCAGTAGTAGACTGGACAGGGGCCCCATCGGCTACACCTTC.

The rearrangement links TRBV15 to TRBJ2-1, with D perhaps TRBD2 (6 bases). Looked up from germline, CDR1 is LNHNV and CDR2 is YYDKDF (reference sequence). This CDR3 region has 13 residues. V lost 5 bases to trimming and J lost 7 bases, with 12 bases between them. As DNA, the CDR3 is TGTGCCACCAGCGGGGACTGGTGGAATGAGCAGTTCTTC. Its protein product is CATSGDWWNEQFF.

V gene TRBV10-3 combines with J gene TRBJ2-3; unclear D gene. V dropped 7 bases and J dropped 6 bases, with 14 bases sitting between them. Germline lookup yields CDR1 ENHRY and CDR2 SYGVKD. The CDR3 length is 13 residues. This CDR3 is CAIMVGIGDTQYF. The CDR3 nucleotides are TGTGCCATCATGGTGGGAATAGGGGATACGCAGTATTTT.

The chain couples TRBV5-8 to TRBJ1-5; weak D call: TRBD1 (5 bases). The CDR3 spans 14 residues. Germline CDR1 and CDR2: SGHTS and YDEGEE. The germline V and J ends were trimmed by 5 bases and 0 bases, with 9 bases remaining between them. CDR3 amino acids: CASSGGYSNQPQHF. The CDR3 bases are TGTGCCAGCAGTGGGGGGTATAGCAATCAGCCCCAGCATTTT.

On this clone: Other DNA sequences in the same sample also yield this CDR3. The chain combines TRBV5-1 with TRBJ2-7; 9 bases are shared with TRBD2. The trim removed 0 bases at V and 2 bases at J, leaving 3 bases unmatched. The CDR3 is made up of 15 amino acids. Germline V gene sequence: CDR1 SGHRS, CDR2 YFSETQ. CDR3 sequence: CASSLGGGGAYEQYV. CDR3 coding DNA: TGCGCCAGCAGCTTGGGGGGCGGGGGGGCCTACGAGCAGTACGTC.

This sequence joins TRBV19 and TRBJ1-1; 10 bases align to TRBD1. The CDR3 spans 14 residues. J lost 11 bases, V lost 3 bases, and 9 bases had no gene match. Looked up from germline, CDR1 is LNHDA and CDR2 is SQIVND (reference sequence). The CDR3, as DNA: TGTGCCAGTAGTATTGGGGGACAGGGGTTGGTCGCTTTCTTT. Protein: CASSIGGQGLVAFF.

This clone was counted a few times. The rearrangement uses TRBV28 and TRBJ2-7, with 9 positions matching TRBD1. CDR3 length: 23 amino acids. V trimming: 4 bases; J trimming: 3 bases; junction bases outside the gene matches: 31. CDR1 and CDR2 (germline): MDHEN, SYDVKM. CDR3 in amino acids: CASSSPPRDRVKAGTTSLYEQYF. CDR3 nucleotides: TGTGCCAGCAGTTCCCCCCCCCGGGACAGGGTTAAAGCCGGGACCACTTCACTCTACGAGCAGTACTTC.

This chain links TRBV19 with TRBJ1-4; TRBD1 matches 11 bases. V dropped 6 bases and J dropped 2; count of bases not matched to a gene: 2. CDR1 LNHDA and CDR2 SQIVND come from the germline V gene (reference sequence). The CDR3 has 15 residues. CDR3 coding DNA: TGTGCCAGTAGAAGGGACAGGGGGACTAATGAAAAACTGTTTTTT. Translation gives CASRRDRGTNEKLFF.

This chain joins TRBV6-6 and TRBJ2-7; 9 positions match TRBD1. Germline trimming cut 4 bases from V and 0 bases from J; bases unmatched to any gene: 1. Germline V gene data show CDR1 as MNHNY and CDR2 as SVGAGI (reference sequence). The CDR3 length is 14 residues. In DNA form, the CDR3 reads TGTGCCAGCAGTTGGGGACAGGGCTCCTACGAGCAGTACGTC. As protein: CASSWGQGSYEQYV.

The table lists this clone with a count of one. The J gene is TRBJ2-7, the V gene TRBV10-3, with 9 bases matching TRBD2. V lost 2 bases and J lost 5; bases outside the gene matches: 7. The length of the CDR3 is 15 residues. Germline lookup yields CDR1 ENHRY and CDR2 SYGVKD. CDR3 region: CAISEGGLAGNEQYF. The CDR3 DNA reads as TGTGCCATCAGTGAGGGCGGCCTAGCGGGAAACGAGCAGTACTTC.

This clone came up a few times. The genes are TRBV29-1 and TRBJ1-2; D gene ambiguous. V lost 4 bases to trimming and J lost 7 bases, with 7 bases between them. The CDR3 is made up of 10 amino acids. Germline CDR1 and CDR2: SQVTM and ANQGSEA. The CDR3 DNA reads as TGCAGCGTTGGAGCCTCTGGCTACACCTTC. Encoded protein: CSVGASGYTF.

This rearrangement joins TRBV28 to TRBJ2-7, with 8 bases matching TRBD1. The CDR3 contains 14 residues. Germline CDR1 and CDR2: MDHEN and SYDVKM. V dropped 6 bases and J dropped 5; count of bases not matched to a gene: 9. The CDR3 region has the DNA TGTGCCAGCAGCTCAACAGGGGGGTTTGACGAGCAGTACGTC. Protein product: CASSSTGGFDEQYV.

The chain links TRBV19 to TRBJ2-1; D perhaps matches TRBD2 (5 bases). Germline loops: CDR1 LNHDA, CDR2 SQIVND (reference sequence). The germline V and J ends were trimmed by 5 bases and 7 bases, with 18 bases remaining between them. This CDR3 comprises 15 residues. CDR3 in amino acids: CASSPQLVLLNEQFF. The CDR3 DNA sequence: TGTGCCAGTAGTCCACAACTAGTACTCCTAAATGAGCAGTTCTTC.

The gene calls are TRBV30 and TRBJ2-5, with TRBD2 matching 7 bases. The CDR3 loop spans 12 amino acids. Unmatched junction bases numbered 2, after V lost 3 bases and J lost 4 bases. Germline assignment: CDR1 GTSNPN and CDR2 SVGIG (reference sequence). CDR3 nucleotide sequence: TGTGCCTGGAGGGGGAGGGGAGAGACCCAGTACTTC. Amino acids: CAWRGRGETQYF.